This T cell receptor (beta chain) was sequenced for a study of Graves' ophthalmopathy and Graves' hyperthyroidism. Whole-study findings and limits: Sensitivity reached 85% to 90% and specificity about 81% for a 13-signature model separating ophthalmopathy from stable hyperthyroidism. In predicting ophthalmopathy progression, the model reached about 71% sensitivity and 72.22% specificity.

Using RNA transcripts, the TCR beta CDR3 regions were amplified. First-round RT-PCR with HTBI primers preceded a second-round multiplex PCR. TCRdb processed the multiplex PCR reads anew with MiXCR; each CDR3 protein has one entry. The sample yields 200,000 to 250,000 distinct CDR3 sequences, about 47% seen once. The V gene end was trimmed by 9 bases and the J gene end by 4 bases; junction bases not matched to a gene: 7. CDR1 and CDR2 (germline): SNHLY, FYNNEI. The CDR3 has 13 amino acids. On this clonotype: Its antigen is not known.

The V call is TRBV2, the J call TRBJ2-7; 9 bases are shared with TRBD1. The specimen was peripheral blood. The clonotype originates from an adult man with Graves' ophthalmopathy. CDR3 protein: CARGQGRTYEQYF. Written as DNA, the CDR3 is TGTGCCAGGGGACAGGGACGAACTTACGAGCAGTACTTC. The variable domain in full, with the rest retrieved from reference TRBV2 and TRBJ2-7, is EPEVTQTPSHQVTQMGQEVILRCVPISNHLYFYWYRQILGQKVEFLVSFYNNEISEKSEIFDDQFSVERPDGSNFTLKIRSTKLEDSAMYFCARGQGRTYEQYFGPGTRLTVT.